This T cell receptor beta chain was captured by sequencing in a study of Tregs in tolerant kidney transplant recipients. Study findings and constraints: No direct test of biological reproducibility was done here. Activated donor B cell expansion appeared to reveal the most relevant donor-specific TCRbeta repertoire.

CDR1 SGHAT and CDR2 FQNNGV come from the germline V gene. The V segment lost 5 bases and the J segment 3 bases; nucleotides outside the gene matches: 9. The length of the CDR3 is 15 residues. Unstimulated Tregs (CD4+CD25+CD127-) and CD4+CD25- non-Tregs were sorted from PBMCs. About this clone itself: Its matching antigen is unknown.

The repertoire was sequenced with immunoSEQ multiplex PCR; TCRdb's copy has only in-frame clones and lacks some. In the table there are 110,000 or so clones, around 94% of which are singletons. The rearrangement uses TRBV11-2 and TRBJ1-2, with 7 positions matching TRBD1. The specimen sequenced was CD4+ T cells from blood. The receptor was derived from a human donor in good health. CDR3 in DNA: TGTGCCAGCAGCCGACACGACAGGGCTCACTATGGCTACACCTTC. It encodes CASSRHDRAHYGYTF.